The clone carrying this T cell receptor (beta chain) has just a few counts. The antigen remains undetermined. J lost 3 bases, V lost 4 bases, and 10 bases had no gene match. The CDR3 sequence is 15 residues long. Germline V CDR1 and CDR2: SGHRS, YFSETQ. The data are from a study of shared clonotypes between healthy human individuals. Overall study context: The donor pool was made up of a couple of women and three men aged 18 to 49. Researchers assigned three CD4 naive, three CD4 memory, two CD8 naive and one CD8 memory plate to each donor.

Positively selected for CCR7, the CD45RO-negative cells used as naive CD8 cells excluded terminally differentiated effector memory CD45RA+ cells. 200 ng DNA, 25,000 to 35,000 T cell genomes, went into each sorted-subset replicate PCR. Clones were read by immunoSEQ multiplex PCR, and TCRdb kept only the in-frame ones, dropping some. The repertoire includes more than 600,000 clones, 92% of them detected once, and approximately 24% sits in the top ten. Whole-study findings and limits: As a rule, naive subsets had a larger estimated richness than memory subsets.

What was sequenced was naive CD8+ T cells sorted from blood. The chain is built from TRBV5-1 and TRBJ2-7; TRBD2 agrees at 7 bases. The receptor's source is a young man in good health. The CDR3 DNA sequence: TGCGCCAGCAGCCCTTCATGGGCGGGGGACTACGAGCAGTACTTC. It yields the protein CASSPSWAGDYEQYF.